This T cell receptor (beta chain) was captured in a study of control samples from healthy donors and cancer patients (dated by TCRdb to the early 2020s). Relative to germline, V is 1 base shorter and J is 1 base shorter, with 9 bases between their ends. Taken from cysteine to phenylalanine, the CDR3 has 14 residues. This entry keeps only the CDR3 DNA: 42 bases, framed from base 1. CDR1 and CDR2, per the germline V gene, are SGHRS and YFSETQ. Libraries were built with the immunoSEQ multiplex PCR assay. As stored in TCRdb, this immuneACCESS dataset retains in-frame rearrangements with V and J assigned. A fraction of the clones does not appear; measured against another copy, unresolved V genes explain less than half of the discrepancy, and the remainder lacks a known reason. This sample comprises approximately 79,000 clones, approximately 91% of them detected only once. The leading ten clones occupy approximately 7% of the sample.

In regard to this clone: Its antigen remains undetermined. No much larger clone exists at a distance of one base, and base qualities are not known.

The chain links TRBV5-1 with TRBJ2-7, with the D gene too uncertain to name. The source of this sequence is a man aged 50 to 59 in good health. Sequencing input: blood. This receptor carries the CDR3 CASSLLDRSYEQYF. The DNA is as follows: TGCGCCAGCAGCTTGTTGGATCGGTCCTACGAGCAGTACTTC. The full variable domain, with segments outside the CDR3 supplied by the reference TRBV5-1 and TRBJ2-7 proteins, appears as KAGVTQTPRYLIKTRGQQVTLSCSPISGHRSVSWYQQTPGQGLQFLFEYFSETQRNKGNFPGRFSGRQFSNSRSEMNVSTLELGDSALYLCASSLLDRSYEQYFGPGTRLTVT.